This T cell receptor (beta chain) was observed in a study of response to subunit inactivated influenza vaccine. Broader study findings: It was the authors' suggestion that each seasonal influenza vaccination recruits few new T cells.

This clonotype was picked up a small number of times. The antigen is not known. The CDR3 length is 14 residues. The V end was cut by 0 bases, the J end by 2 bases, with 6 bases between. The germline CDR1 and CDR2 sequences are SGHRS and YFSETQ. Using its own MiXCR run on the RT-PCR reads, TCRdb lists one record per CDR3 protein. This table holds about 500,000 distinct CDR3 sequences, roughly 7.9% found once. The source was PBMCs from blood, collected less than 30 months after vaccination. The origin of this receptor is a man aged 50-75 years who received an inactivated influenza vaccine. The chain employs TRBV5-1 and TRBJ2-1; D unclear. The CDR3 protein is CASSLVTAYNEQFF. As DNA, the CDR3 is TGCGCCAGCAGCTTGGTTACGGCCTACAATGAGCAGTTCTTC. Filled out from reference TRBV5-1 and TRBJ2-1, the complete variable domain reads KAGVTQTPRYLIKTRGQQVTLSCSPISGHRSVSWYQQTPGQGLQFLFEYFSETQRNKGNFPGRFSGRQFSNSRSEMNVSTLELGDSALYLCASSLVTAYNEQFFGPGTRLTVL.